One and the same sample provided the 9 T cell receptor beta chains below, sequenced in a study of post-analysis software for immune sequencing data. Antigen specificity for these receptors is unknown. Study observations and caveats: Controls had lower frequencies than patients of four or five TRBV segments, which included TRBV5-6, TRBV5-1 and TRBV20-1.

The authors incorporated unique molecular identifiers into the TCR beta cDNA libraries. In TCRdb, the PCR reads were re-called with MiXCR into one record per CDR3 protein. Of about 820,000 distinct CDR3 sequences in the sample, under 70% were seen once. The sample was blood. These TCRs come from a girl under 18 with multiple sclerosis.

This sequence joins TRBV25-1 and TRBJ2-7; D gene uncertain. This CDR3 spans 12 amino acids. V gave up 5 bases and J gave up 6 bases, with 11 bases separating them. Germline values: CDR1 MGHDK, CDR2 SYGVNS. CDR3 sequence: CASSKRSLEQYF. CDR3 DNA sequence: TGTGCCAGCAGTAAAAGGAGTCTCGAGCAGTACTTC.

The V and J genes are TRBV24-1 and TRBJ2-1; 7 bases line up with TRBD2. CDR3 length: 16 amino acids. CDR1 is KGHDR, CDR2 SFDVKD, per germline. The V gene end was trimmed by 3 bases and the J gene end by 7 bases; junction bases not matched to a gene: 11. CDR3 nucleotides: TGTGCCACCAGTGATCGGGTCAGAGCGGGAAATAATGAGCAGTTCTTC. Amino acid sequence: CATSDRVRAGNNEQFF.

CDR3 sequence (DNA): TGCAGCGTCACACTAGCGGGAACCTACGAGCAGTACTTC. Its translation is CSVTLAGTYEQYF. The chain carries TRBV29-1 and TRBJ2-7, with TRBD2 identical over 10 bases. Trimming at V came to 6 bases and at J to 2 bases, leaving 4 bases not matched to a gene. The CDR3 is 13 amino acids. Germline values: CDR1 SQVTM, CDR2 ANQGSEA.

The J gene is TRBJ2-4, the V gene TRBV9; D is unclear. The J call may not be correct, given that the DNA end is closer to TRBJ2-7. The CDR3 has 15 residues. Germline values: CDR1 SGDLS, CDR2 YYNGEE. The CDR3 sequence is CASSPHAVNSDEQYF. DNA of the CDR3: TGTGCCAGCAGCCCCCACGCGGTTAATTCGGACGAGCAGTACTTC.

V and J are TRBV27 and TRBJ2-3, with TRBD2 identical over 9 bases. Germline-derived CDR1 and CDR2 are MNHEY and SMNVEV (reference sequence). The CDR3 is 16 residues long. The V and J ends lost 6 bases and 2 bases, in that order; junction bases with no gene match: 9. Here the CDR3 reads CASRRGGPLNTDTQYF. In nucleotides, the CDR3 is TGTGCCAGCAGGCGGGGGGGCCCACTGAACACAGATACGCAGTATTTT.

This clonotype was detected a few times. The J gene is TRBJ2-5, the V gene TRBV20-1; no reliable D call. The end of the DNA is better explained by TRBJ2-7, so the J call may be wrong. The CDR3 is 12 residues long. Germline CDR1 and CDR2: DFQATT and SNEGSKA (reference sequence). Here the CDR3 DNA reads TGCAGTGCTAGAGTTACATCATACGAGCAGTACTTC. This encodes CSARVTSYEQYF.

For this clonotype: The junction shows a germline mismatch at one end, possibly a read error. This rearrangement joins TRBV6-5 to TRBJ1-2; D remains unclear. Germline CDR1 reads MNHEY; CDR2 reads SVGAGI. This CDR3 comprises 15 residues. CDR3 DNA: TGTGCCAGCAGTTACGCCAGGTGGTCTAACGATGGCTACACCTTC. It translates to CASSYARWSNDGYTF.

The sample holds a few counts of this clonotype. The gene calls are TRBV15 and TRBJ2-1, with 7 bases identical to TRBD1. Germline CDR1 LNHNV, CDR2 YYDKDF (reference sequence). The ends lost 3 bases at V and 10 bases at J; junction bases unmatched: 9. The CDR3 contains 14 residues. CDR3 bases: TGTGCCACCAGCAGGACAGGGTGGGAGTACGAGCAGTTCTTC. Translating it yields CATSRTGWEYEQFF.

A few counts support this clonotype. The chain employs TRBV5-1 and TRBJ2-5; D tentatively reads TRBD1 or TRBD2 (5 bases each). Germline V CDR1 and CDR2: SGHRS, YFSETQ. With 4 bases removed from V and 6 bases from J, the gap between germline ends came to 19 bases. This CDR3 is 15 amino acids long. CDR3 nucleotides: TGCGCCAGCAGCCTAAACCCGGGGCAGGGACAGACCCAGTACTTC. This codes for CASSLNPGQGQTQYF.